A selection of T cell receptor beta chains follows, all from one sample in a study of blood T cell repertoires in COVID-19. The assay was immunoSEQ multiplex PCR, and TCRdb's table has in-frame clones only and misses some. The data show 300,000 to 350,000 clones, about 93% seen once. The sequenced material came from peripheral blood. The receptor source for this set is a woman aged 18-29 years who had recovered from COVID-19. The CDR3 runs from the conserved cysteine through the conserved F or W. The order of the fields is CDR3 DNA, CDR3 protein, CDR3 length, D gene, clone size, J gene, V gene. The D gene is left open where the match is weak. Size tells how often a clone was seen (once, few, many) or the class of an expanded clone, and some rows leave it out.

TGTGCCAGCAGCCCTGACATGTACTATGGCTACACCTTC | CASSPDMYYGYTF | 13 | NA | once | TRBJ1-2 | TRBV12-3/TRBV12-4
TGTGCCAGCAGCCAAGACAGGGTTAGGGACACTGAAGCTTTCTTT | CASSQDRVRDTEAFF | 15 | NA | NA | TRBJ1-1 | TRBV4-2
TGTGCCAGCAGCCGCGGACAGGGGAACACTGAAGCTTTCTTT | CASSRGQGNTEAFF | 14 | TRBD1 | NA | TRBJ1-1 | TRBV7-9
TGTGCCAGCAGTGTTTTTGAGGGTATGGGCTACACCTTC | CASSVFEGMGYTF | 13 | NA | once | TRBJ1-2 | TRBV2
TGTGCCAGCAGCCCAGGGGGGTTAAAGGGAGAGACCCAGTACTTC | CASSPGGLKGETQYF | 15 | NA | NA | TRBJ2-5 | TRBV7-2
TGTGCCAGCAGCCGCCGGGGGGGGTCCTGGGAGACCCAGTACTTC | CASSRRGGSWETQYF | 15 | TRBD2 | NA | TRBJ2-5 | TRBV7-2
TGTGCCAGCAGAAGGGCGACAGGGGGAGGAAACACCATATATTTT | CASRRATGGGNTIYF | 15 | TRBD1 | NA | TRBJ1-3 | TRBV27
TGTGCCAGCAGTTGGGGGCGGACTAACTATGGCTACACCTTC | CASSWGRTNYGYTF | 14 | NA | NA | TRBJ1-2 | TRBV5-6
TGTGCCAGCAGTTTAAACAGGGCCGAGAGGGGAGCTTTCTTT | CASSLNRAERGAFF | 14 | NA | NA | TRBJ1-1 | TRBV27
TGCAGCGTTGAACCACAGAGTAATGAAAAACTGTTTTTT | CSVEPQSNEKLFF | 13 | NA | once | TRBJ1-4 | TRBV29-1
TGTGCCAGCAGCTTAGCCCCTAGCGGTTCAGAGGGGCCAGATGAGCAGTTCTTC | CASSLAPSGSEGPDEQFF | 18 | TRBD2 | NA | TRBJ2-1 | TRBV7-6
TGTGCCAGCAGCCCTATAGCGGGAGAAGGAGAGACCCAGTACTTC | CASSPIAGEGETQYF | 15 | TRBD2 | NA | TRBJ2-5 | TRBV6-2/TRBV6-3
TGTGCCAGCAGGTACCGGGACAGCAAAGCTTTCTTT | CASRYRDSKAFF | 12 | TRBD1 | NA | TRBJ1-1 | TRBV27
TGTGCCAGCAGCCTCACCACAGTACCGGGCGGGGCTTTCTTT | CASSLTTVPGGAFF | 14 | NA | few | TRBJ1-1 | TRBV7-9
TGTGCCAGCAGCACCAGGGTGGGCAATTCACCCCTCCACTTT | CASSTRVGNSPLHF | 14 | NA | NA | TRBJ1-6 | TRBV9
TGTGCCACCAGTGATTCCCGGACTAGCGGACACAATGAGCAGTTCTTC | CATSDSRTSGHNEQFF | 16 | TRBD2 | NA | TRBJ2-1 | TRBV24-1
TGTGCCAGCAGCAAAGTGGCAGGGCCTGGTAGAAATCAGCCCCAGCATTTT | CASSKVAGPGRNQPQHF | 17 | NA | NA | TRBJ1-5 | TRBV21-1
TGCGCCAGCAGCCCGGACGTTGGTAGCGGGACCAATGAGCAGTTCTTC | CASSPDVGSGTNEQFF | 16 | TRBD2 | NA | TRBJ2-1 | TRBV5-1
TGTGCCAGCAGCTTGGCCGCCAGTTCTGGGGCCAACGTCCTGACTTTC | CASSLAASSGANVLTF | 16 | NA | NA | TRBJ2-6 | TRBV5-4
TGCGCCAGCAGCTTGCCCGGGACTAGCGGGAGGGGCGAGCAGTTCTTC | CASSLPGTSGRGEQFF | 16 | TRBD2 | NA | TRBJ2-1 | TRBV5-1
TGTGCCAGCTCGCTCGGGACAGCCCTGGGGTACTCCACAGATACGCAGTATTTT | CASSLGTALGYSTDTQYF | 18 | TRBD1 | NA | TRBJ2-3 | TRBV18
TGTGCCAGCAGCCCTAGAGGCAGGGTAACGAACACCGGGGAGCTGTTTTTT | CASSPRGRVTNTGELFF | 17 | NA | NA | TRBJ2-2 | TRBV7-9
TGTGCCAGCAGACTGACAGGACACACAGATACGCAGTATTTT | CASRLTGHTDTQYF | 14 | NA | NA | TRBJ2-3 | TRBV2
TGTGCCACCAGTGACCCCAGCGATCCCGGGGAGCTGTTTTTT | CATSDPSDPGELFF | 14 | NA | NA | TRBJ2-2 | TRBV24-1
TGTGCCAGCAGCCTCCTAGGGAGGGGGAAGGAAGAGACCCAGTACTTC | CASSLLGRGKEETQYF | 16 | NA | NA | TRBJ2-5 | TRBV3-1/TRBV3-2
TGTGCCACCAGTGATTCCGGGACAGGGGTTAATGAGCAGTTCTTC | CATSDSGTGVNEQFF | 15 | TRBD1 | NA | TRBJ2-1 | TRBV24-1
TGTGCCAGCAGCCCAACTAGCGGGAGGGCCCGGGAGACCCAGTACTTC | CASSPTSGRARETQYF | 16 | TRBD2 | NA | TRBJ2-5 | TRBV7-6
TGCGCCAGCAGCGGAGCCCTAGCGGGAGGACGCATTAGCACAGATACGCAGTATTTT | CASSGALAGGRISTDTQYF | 19 | TRBD2 | NA | TRBJ2-3 | TRBV5-1
TGCGCCAGCAGCCAAGGACAGGGGAACACAGATACGCAGTATTTT | CASSQGQGNTDTQYF | 15 | TRBD1 | NA | TRBJ2-3 | TRBV4-1
TGTGCCAGCAGCTCACGACAGGGGCTAGCCAAAAACATTCAGTACTTC | CASSSRQGLAKNIQYF | 16 | TRBD1 | once | TRBJ2-4 | TRBV5-4
TGTGCCAGCAGTTTAATGAGGGAGACCCAGTACTTC | CASSLMRETQYF | 12 | NA | few | TRBJ2-5 | TRBV12-3/TRBV12-4
TGTGCCAGCAGCTTTGACAGGCTAGCGGTACTGTACTTC | CASSFDRLAVLYF | 13 | NA | NA | TRBJ2-5 | TRBV5-6
TGCGCCAGCAGCCAAGAACTCTACAATGAGCAGTTCTTC | CASSQELYNEQFF | 13 | NA | once | TRBJ2-1 | TRBV4-3
TGTGCCAGCAGCGTAGGAGGGTCAAGTGAAAAACTGTTTTTT | CASSVGGSSEKLFF | 14 | NA | NA | TRBJ1-4 | TRBV9
TGTGCCAGCAGCGGTCGGGGAGTGGATGAGCAGTTCTTC | CASSGRGVDEQFF | 13 | NA | NA | TRBJ2-1 | TRBV7-2
TGTGCCAGCTCCTTCGGCAGGGTGAGCAATCAGCCCCAGCATTTT | CASSFGRVSNQPQHF | 15 | NA | NA | TRBJ1-5 | TRBV5-6
TGTGCCAGCAGTCGACAGGGTAGGTCGAGCACTGAAGCTTTCTTT | CASSRQGRSSTEAFF | 15 | TRBD1 | NA | TRBJ1-1 | TRBV6-5
TGCGCCAGCAGCCAAGACTACCCACACCCGGGACAGGGTATGAAGCCCCAGCATTTT | CASSQDYPHPGQGMKPQHF | 19 | TRBD1 | NA | TRBJ1-5 | TRBV4-3
TGTGCCAGCAGTTATGCGCGAACTGAAGCTTTCTTT | CASSYARTEAFF | 12 | NA | NA | TRBJ1-1 | TRBV12-3/TRBV12-4
TGTGCCAGCAGCCGGACAGGACTTTCTAACTATGGCTACACCTTC | CASSRTGLSNYGYTF | 15 | TRBD1 | NA | TRBJ1-2 | TRBV5-4
TGTGCCAGCAGACCCGCGGGGAAGGGTGATAGGGAGACCCAGTACTTC | CASRPAGKGDRETQYF | 16 | NA | once | TRBJ2-5 | TRBV2
TGTGCCAGCAGCCCTGGACAGCAGGGCGACACTGAAGCTTTCTTT | CASSPGQQGDTEAFF | 15 | NA | NA | TRBJ1-1 | TRBV5-4
TGTGCCACCAGTGATCTGGCCAATGAGCAGTTCTTC | CATSDLANEQFF | 12 | NA | NA | TRBJ2-1 | TRBV24-1
TGTGCCAGCAGCTTGGGACAGGGGAACACCGGGGAGCTGTTTTTT | CASSLGQGNTGELFF | 15 | TRBD1 | NA | TRBJ2-2 | TRBV11-3